The 17 T cell receptor beta chains reported below all come from one sample, sequenced in a study of metastatic and nonmetastatic thyroid tumors. Patients were all untreated before their thyroid surgery. TCRdb re-clonotyped the PCR reads through MiXCR. Among tens of thousands of clones, around an eighth were seen once, and the ten largest hold around 10%. Sequencing input: tumor tissue. These receptors were obtained from a female donor with papillary thyroid cancer or a benign thyroid nodule (not recorded which). Some clones in this sample may be carry-over from other donors' samples.

This clone was observed at least ten times. The chain is built from TRBV12-3 or TRBV12-4 and TRBJ2-2; TRBD1 matches at 9 bases. The CDR3 length is 14 residues. V lost 4 bases and J lost 4; bases outside the gene matches: 1. In DNA form, the CDR3 reads TGTGCCAGCAGTTACAGGGGGCGCACCGGGGAGCTGTTTTTT. Its translation is CASSYRGRTGELFF.

This clone was seen a few times. Given a much more abundant clone one base away, this may be a read error. At the DNA level, this CDR3 is encoded by other sequences in the same sample as well. J is TRBJ2-5 and V is TRBV7-8; 8 bases agree with TRBD1. J gave up 4 bases and V 5 bases, and 6 bases lay outside the gene matches. Germline lookup yields CDR1 SGHVS and CDR2 FQNEAQ. This CDR3 is 14 amino acids long. The CDR3 nucleotides read TGTGCCAGCAGCCGAGACAGGGGTAGAGAGACCCAGTACTTC. Amino acid sequence: CASSRDRGRETQYF.

On this clone itself: A much larger clone sits a single nucleotide away, making a read error possible. The same CDR3 is also encoded by other DNA sequences in this sample. The V and J genes are TRBV20-1 and TRBJ2-7; D gene uncertain. Trimming stripped 1 base from V and 3 bases from J, with 13 bases between. The CDR3 has 14 residues. The germline CDR1 and CDR2 sequences are DFQATT and SNEGSKA (reference sequence). The CDR3 DNA follows: TGCAGTGCTAGAGCATTAGGTACTCACTACGAGCAGTACTTC. It is translated as CSARALGTHYEQYF.

In regard to this clone: Just one base apart from a much larger clone, this may be a read error. Other nucleotide sequences in the sample specify the same CDR3. V usage is TRBV10-2 and J usage is TRBJ2-1; 10 positions match TRBD2. The CDR3 is made up of 18 amino acids. CDR1 is WSHSY, CDR2 SAAADI, per germline. CDR3 bases: TGCGCCAGCAGTTCGGGGGTTGGAGCGGGAGGGCCCCGGAATGAGCAGTTCTTT. The encoded protein is CASSSGVGAGGPRNEQFF.

This clone was seen repeatedly, ten times or more. The chain has TRBV10-1 and TRBJ2-7; D gene ambiguous. Trimming removed 6 bases at V and 0 bases at J, with 3 bases between. Germline V gene sequence: CDR1 WNHNN, CDR2 SYGVQD (reference sequence). CDR3 length: 11 amino acids. The CDR3 is CASRHSYEQYF. CDR3 nucleotides: TGCGCCAGCAGACACTCCTACGAGCAGTACTTC.

This clone was picked up many times. The rearrangement joins TRBV2 to TRBJ1-1; possible D gene TRBD1, 5 bases. The germline gives CDR1 SNHLY, CDR2 FYNNEI. The CDR3 has 17 residues. The V end lost 8 bases, the J end lost 0 bases, and 22 bases lay between the germline ends. The CDR3 nucleotides read TGTGCCAGCCCAAGGGATAGCGACAGTCACATGAACACTGAAGCTTTCTTT. Its protein product is CASPRDSDSHMNTEAFF.

The chain couples TRBV20-1 to TRBJ2-7, with D perhaps matching TRBD1 (6 bases). Trimming shortened V by 6 bases and J by 3 bases, and 21 bases separated the two germline ends. Germline V gene sequence: CDR1 DFQATT, CDR2 SNEGSKA (reference sequence). The CDR3 covers 15 residues. CDR3 amino acids: CSADGTQGHNYEQYF. DNA for the CDR3: TGCAGTGCCGACGGGACCCAGGGACACAACTACGAGCAGTACTTC.

On this clone: At one of its ends the junction is not consistent with the germline gene, which may arise from a read error. The chain carries TRBV7-7 and TRBJ2-1; TRBD2 matches 13 bases. From germline, CDR1 is SSHAT and CDR2 FNYEAQ (reference sequence). The CDR3 length is 15 residues. CDR3 nucleotide sequence: TGTGCTAGCAGCCCGGGACTAGCGGGATTCGATGAGCAGTTCTTC. Translated: CASSPGLAGFDEQFF.

The chain uses TRBV5-4 and TRBJ2-3, with D possibly TRBD2 on 6 matching bases. From germline, CDR1 is SGHNT and CDR2 YYREEE (reference sequence). With 3 bases removed from V and 0 bases from J, the gap between germline ends came to 14 bases. This CDR3 has 16 residues. CDR3 in amino acids: CASSSGGWGSTDTQYF. CDR3 bases: TGTGCCAGCAGCTCCGGGGGATGGGGAAGCACAGATACGCAGTATTTT.

To note about this clone: Its ends do not fully match the called genes, so a read error is possible. This rearrangement joins TRBV19 to TRBJ1-1, with D uncertain. The V gene's germline CDR1 is LNHDA and CDR2 SQIVND (reference sequence). CDR3 size: 12 residues. This chain's CDR3 is CVSSRMNTEDFF. The CDR3 DNA reads TGTGTCAGTAGTAGGATGAACACTGAAGATTTCTTT.

Comments on this clone: This may arise from a read error, as a much more abundant clone is one base away. Additional DNA sequences in this sample encode the identical CDR3. This chain connects TRBV7-7 to TRBJ2-5, with D unclear. The V gene's germline CDR1 is SSHAT and CDR2 FNYEAQ (reference sequence). The CDR3 loop spans 13 amino acids. The CDR3 bases are TGTGCTAGCAGACCGTGGAGATCGGAGACACAGTACTTC. As protein: CASRPWRSETQYF.

This chain links TRBV5-5 with TRBJ1-2; D gene ambiguous. V was pared by 1 base and J by 3 bases, with 10 bases between. The CDR3 covers 14 residues. Germline lookup yields CDR1 SGHKS and CDR2 YYEKEE (reference sequence). The CDR3 DNA sequence: TGTGCCAGCAGCTTGCACACCTGGTACTATGGCTACACCTTC. Residues: CASSLHTWYYGYTF.

Of note for this clone: One junction end disagrees with the germline gene, perhaps due to a read error. In the same sample, other DNA sequences code for this CDR3. The J gene is TRBJ2-3, the V gene TRBV29-1; either TRBD1 or TRBD2 may supply D (5 bases each). This CDR3 comprises 12 residues. The V gene's germline CDR1 is SQVTM and CDR2 ANQGSEA. The CDR3 DNA is TGCAGCGTTAAGGGGACCACAGATACTCAGTATTTT. It is translated as CSVKGTTDTQYF.

This chain uses TRBV4-1 with TRBJ2-3; TRBD1 aligns across 7 bases. The CDR3 is 14 residues long. V shed 1 base and J 5 bases; nucleotides not matched to a gene: 3. Germline V gene lookup returns CDR1 MGHRA and CDR2 YSYEKL. The CDR3, as DNA: TGCGCCAGCAGCCAAGCGACAGGGAAAGATACGCAGTATTTT. Residues: CASSQATGKDTQYF.

Concerning this clone itself: A much larger clone differs by one base, so this may be a read error. The chain uses TRBV5-5 and TRBJ2-1; tentatively, D is TRBD1 or TRBD2 (5 bases each). The CDR3 length is 15 residues. CDR1 and CDR2 from the germline V gene are SGHKS and YYEKEE (reference sequence). The CDR3 reads CASSLWATRDGEQSF. The CDR3, as DNA: TGTGCCAGCAGCTTGTGGGCCACTAGGGACGGTGAGCAGTCCTTC.

The chain links TRBV6-7 to TRBJ2-3, with D perhaps TRBD1 or TRBD2 (6 bases each). TRBV6-7 is filed as an ORF, its function uncertain. The CDR3 spans 12 residues. V lost 10 bases and J lost 4, with 12 bases in between. CDR3 sequence: CAKHREADTQYF. CDR3 nucleotides: TGTGCCAAACACAGGGAGGCAGATACGCAGTATTTT.

This clone was seen only a few times. This chain connects TRBV6-1 to TRBJ2-1, with D hard to call. The J call may be wrong; the DNA end is better matched by TRBJ2-7. The CDR3 contains 16 residues. Germline CDR1 is MNHNS and CDR2 is SASEGT. CDR3 in DNA: TGTGCCAGCAGTGATAGGGCAGCCAGGTGGTATTACGAGCAGTACTTC. This codes for CASSDRAARWYYEQYF.